Below, 10 T cell receptor beta chains from the same sample are listed, as sequenced in a study of cytomegalovirus exposure and HLA in healthy donors. Primers for the PCR totalled 60 Vbeta and 13 Jbeta. Generated by immunoSEQ multiplex PCR, the TCRdb table keeps only in-frame clones and is missing some. This sample carries about 140,000 clones, around four fifths of them seen once, and the ten largest clones take 2.5% to 3.5%. What was sequenced was PBMCs. These receptor sequences come from a female donor in good health and CMV-seronegative.

The chain joins TRBV28 to TRBJ1-2; 7 nucleotides align to TRBD1. V lost 3 bases and J lost 3; bases outside the gene matches: 13. The CDR3 loop spans 17 amino acids. The germline V gene has CDR1 MDHEN and CDR2 SYDVKM. The CDR3 nucleotides read TGTGCCAGCAGTTTCCGCTTAAGGGGGCCCTTAGACTATGGCTACACCTTC. Protein sequence: CASSFRLRGPLDYGYTF.

This chain connects TRBV30 to TRBJ1-1; D is perhaps TRBD1 (5 bases). V was clipped by 8 bases and J by 3 bases, with 10 bases between them. The CDR3 sequence is 11 residues long. CDR1 is GTSNPN, CDR2 SVGIG, per germline (reference sequence). The CDR3 DNA sequence: TGTGCCGGGCTAGGGGACACTGAAGCTTTCTTT. Translated: CAGLGDTEAFF.

In this sample, this clone turned up a few times. The sample holds other DNA sequences that translate to the same CDR3. The rearrangement links TRBV27 to TRBJ1-1; D unclear. V gave up 3 bases and J gave up 4 bases, with 9 bases separating them. The V gene's germline CDR1 is MNHEY and CDR2 SMNVEV (reference sequence). CDR3 length: 13 amino acids. The CDR3 nucleotides are TGTGCCAGCAGTTTGCGTGGGAGCACTGAAGCTTTCTTT. This encodes CASSLRGSTEAFF.

V gene TRBV5-1 combines with J gene TRBJ1-2, with 7 bases lining up with TRBD1. Per germline, CDR1 SGHRS and CDR2 YFSETQ. The CDR3 is 16 residues long. Trimming took 4 bases from V and 2 from J; bases not matched to a gene: 11. DNA of the CDR3: TGCGCCAGCAGCCTGGTACCGGGACAGACGAACTATGGCTACACCTTC. Its translation: CASSLVPGQTNYGYTF.

The rearrangement links TRBV5-6 to TRBJ1-1; 7 nucleotides line up with TRBD1. Germline CDR1 is SGHDT and CDR2 is YYEEEE. J was trimmed by 1 base and V by 2 bases; bases with no gene match: 8. The CDR3 spans 16 residues. The chain's CDR3 is CASSLKFDRANTEAFF. For the CDR3, the DNA is TGTGCCAGCAGCTTAAAATTCGACAGGGCGAACACTGAAGCTTTCTTT.

The chain recombines TRBV5-5 with TRBJ1-5; TRBD1 aligns across 7 bases. CDR3 length equals 14 residues. The V segment lost 3 bases and the J segment 2 bases; nucleotides outside the gene matches: 2. In germline, CDR1 is SGHKS, CDR2 YYEKEE (reference sequence). This CDR3 reads CASSSGTGNQPQHF. CDR3 coding DNA: TGTGCCAGCAGCTCCGGGACAGGCAATCAGCCCCAGCATTTT.

This chain connects TRBV19 to TRBJ2-2, with a tentative D call TRBD2 (6 bases). V was cut by 3 bases and J by 4 bases, with 15 bases left in between. Germline V lookup: CDR1 LNHDA, CDR2 SQIVND (reference sequence). CDR3 size: 16 residues. As DNA, the CDR3 is TGTGCCAGTAGTATTATCGGGGGAATAGGCACCGGGGAGCTGTTTTTT. Encoded protein: CASSIIGGIGTGELFF.

This clone appeared once. J is TRBJ2-2 and V is TRBV4-3; no reliable D call. V was clipped by 4 bases and J by 0 bases, with 15 bases between them. CDR1 LGHNA and CDR2 YSLEER come from the germline V gene. CDR3 length: 17 amino acids. The CDR3 nucleotides read TGCGCCAGCAGCCTTTTAATCGGAGACGCGAACACCGGGGAGCTGTTTTTT. Protein product: CASSLLIGDANTGELFF.

This clone was detected a few times. This chain connects TRBV6-6 to TRBJ1-1; unclear D gene. Germline CDR1 is MNHNY and CDR2 is SVGAGI (reference sequence). Between the trimmed V and J ends, which lost 5 bases and 1 base, there was a span of 14 bases. The CDR3 sequence is 15 residues long. As DNA, the CDR3 is TGTGCCAGCAGTCAATGGGAGCCCCCGAACACTGAAGCTTTCTTT. Translated: CASSQWEPPNTEAFF.

The chain is built from TRBV14 and TRBJ1-2; D not certain. The CDR3 extends over 17 amino acids. Trimming removed 0 bases from V and 2 bases from J, with 16 bases in between. The germline V gene has CDR1 SGHDN and CDR2 FVKESK. The CDR3 protein is CASSQDEPTRTNYGYTF. In nucleotides, the CDR3 is TGTGCCAGCAGCCAAGATGAGCCGACAAGAACGAACTATGGCTACACCTTC.